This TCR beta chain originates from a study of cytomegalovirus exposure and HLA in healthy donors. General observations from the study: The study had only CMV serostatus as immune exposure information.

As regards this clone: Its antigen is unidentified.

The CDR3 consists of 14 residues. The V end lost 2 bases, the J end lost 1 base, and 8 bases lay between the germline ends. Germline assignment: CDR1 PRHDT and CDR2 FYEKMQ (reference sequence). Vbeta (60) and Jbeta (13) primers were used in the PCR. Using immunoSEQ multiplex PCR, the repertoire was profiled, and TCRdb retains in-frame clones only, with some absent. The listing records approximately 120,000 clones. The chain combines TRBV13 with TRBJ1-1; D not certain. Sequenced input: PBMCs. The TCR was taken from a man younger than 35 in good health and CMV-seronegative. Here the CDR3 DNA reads TGTGCCAGCAGCTTATTAGCACCGAACACTGAAGCTTTCTTT. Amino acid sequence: CASSLLAPNTEAFF. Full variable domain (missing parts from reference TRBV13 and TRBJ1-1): AAGVIQSPRHLIKEKRETATLKCYPIPRHDTVYWYQQGPGQDPQFLISFYEKMQSDKGSIPDRFSAQQFSDYHSELNMSSLELGDSALYFCASSLLAPNTEAFFGQGTRLTVV.